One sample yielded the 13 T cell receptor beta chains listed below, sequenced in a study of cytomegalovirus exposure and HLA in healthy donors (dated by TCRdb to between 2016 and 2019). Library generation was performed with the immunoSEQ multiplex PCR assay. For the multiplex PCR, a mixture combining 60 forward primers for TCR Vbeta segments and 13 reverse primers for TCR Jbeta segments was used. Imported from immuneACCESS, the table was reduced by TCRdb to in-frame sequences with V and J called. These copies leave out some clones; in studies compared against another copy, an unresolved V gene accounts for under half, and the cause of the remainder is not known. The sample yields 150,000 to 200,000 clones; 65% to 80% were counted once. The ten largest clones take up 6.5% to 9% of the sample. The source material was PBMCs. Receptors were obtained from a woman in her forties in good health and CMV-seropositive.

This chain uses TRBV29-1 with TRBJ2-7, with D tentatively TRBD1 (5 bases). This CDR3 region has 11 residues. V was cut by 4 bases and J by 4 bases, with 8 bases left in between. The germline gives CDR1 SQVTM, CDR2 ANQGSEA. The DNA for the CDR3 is TGCAGCGTTGCCGCAGGGTACGAGCAGTACTTC. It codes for CSVAAGYEQYF.

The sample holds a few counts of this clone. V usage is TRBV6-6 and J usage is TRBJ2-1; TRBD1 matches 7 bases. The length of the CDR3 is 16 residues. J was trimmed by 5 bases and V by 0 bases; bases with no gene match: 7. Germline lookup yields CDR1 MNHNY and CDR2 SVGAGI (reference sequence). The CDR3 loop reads CASSYSARGNHNEQFF. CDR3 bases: TGTGCCAGCAGTTACTCCGCCAGGGGGAACCACAATGAGCAGTTCTTC.

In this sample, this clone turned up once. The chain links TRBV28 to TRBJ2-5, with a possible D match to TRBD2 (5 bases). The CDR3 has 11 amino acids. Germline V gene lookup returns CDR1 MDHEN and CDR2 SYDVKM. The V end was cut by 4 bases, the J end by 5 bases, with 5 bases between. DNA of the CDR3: TGTGCCAGCAGTTGGAGGGAGACCCAGTACTTC. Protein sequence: CASSWRETQYF.

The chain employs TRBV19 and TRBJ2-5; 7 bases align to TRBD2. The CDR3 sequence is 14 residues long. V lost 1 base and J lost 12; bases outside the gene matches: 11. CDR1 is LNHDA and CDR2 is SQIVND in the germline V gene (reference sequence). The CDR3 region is CASSIVRGGGPEYF. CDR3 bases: TGTGCCAGTAGTATAGTAAGAGGCGGGGGTCCAGAGTACTTC.

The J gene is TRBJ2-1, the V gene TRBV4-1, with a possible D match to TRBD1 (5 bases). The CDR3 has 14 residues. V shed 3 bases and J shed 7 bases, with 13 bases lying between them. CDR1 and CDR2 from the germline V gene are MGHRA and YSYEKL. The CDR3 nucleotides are TGCGCCAGCAGCCATACAGGTAAAGTAAATGAGCAGTTCTTC. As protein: CASSHTGKVNEQFF.

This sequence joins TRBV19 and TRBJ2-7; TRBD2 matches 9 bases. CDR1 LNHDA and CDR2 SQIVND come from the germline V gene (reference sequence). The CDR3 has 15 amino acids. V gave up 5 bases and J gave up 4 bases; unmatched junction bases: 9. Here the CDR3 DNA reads TGTGCCAGTAGTCCAGCGGGCGGGGGGGTTTACGAGCAGTACTTC. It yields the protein CASSPAGGGVYEQYF.

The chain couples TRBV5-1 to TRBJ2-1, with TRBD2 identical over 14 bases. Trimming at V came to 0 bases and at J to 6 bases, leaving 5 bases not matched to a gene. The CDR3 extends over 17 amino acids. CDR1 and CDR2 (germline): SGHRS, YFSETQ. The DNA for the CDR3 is TGCGCCAGCAGCTTGGTCCGACTAGCGGGGGGGCTCAATGAGCAGTTCTTC. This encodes CASSLVRLAGGLNEQFF. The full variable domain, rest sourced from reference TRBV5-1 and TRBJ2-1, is KAGVTQTPRYLIKTRGQQVTLSCSPISGHRSVSWYQQTPGQGLQFLFEYFSETQRNKGNFPGRFSGRQFSNSRSEMNVSTLELGDSALYLCASSLVRLAGGLNEQFFGPGTRLTVL.

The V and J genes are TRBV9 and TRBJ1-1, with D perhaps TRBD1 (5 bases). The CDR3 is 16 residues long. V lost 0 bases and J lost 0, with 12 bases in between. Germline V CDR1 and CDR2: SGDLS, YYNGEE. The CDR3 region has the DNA TGTGCCAGCAGCGTAGGAGCTGGCAGGGTGAACACTGAAGCTTTCTTT. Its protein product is CASSVGAGRVNTEAFF.

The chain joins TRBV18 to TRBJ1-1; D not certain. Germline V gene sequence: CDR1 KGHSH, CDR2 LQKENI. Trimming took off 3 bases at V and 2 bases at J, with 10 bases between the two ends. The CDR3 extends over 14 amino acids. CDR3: CASSPFQINTEAFF. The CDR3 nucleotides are TGTGCCAGCTCACCTTTTCAGATAAACACTGAAGCTTTCTTT. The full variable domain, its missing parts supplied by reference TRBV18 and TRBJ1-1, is NAGVMQNPRHLVRRRGQEARLRCSPMKGHSHVYWYRQLPEEGLKFMVYLQKENIIDESGMPKERFSAEFPKEGPSILRIQQVVRGDSAAYFCASSPFQINTEAFFGQGTRLTVV.

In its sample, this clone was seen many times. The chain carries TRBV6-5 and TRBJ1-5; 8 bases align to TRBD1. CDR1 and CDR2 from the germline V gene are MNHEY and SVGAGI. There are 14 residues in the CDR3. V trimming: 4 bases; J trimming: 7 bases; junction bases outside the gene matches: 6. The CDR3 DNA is TGTGCCAGCAGTTCGGACAGGGACGGACAGCCCCAGCATTTT. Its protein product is CASSSDRDGQPQHF.

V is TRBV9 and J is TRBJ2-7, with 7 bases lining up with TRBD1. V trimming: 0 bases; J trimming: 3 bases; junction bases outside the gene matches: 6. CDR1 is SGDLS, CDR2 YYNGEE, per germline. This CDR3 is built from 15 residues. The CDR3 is CASSVAVGQIYEQYF. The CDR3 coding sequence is TGTGCCAGCAGCGTAGCGGTGGGACAGATCTACGAGCAGTACTTC. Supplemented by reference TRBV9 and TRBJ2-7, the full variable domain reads DSGVTQTPKHLITATGQRVTLRCSPRSGDLSVYWYQQSLDQGLQFLIQYYNGEERAKGNILERFSAQQFPDLHSELNLSSLELGDSALYFCASSVAVGQIYEQYFGPGTRLTVT.

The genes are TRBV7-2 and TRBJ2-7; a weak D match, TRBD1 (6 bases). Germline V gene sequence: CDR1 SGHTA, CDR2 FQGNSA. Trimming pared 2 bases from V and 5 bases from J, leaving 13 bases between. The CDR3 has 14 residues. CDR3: CASSLTGLSDEQYF. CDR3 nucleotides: TGTGCCAGCAGCTTAACAGGGTTATCGGACGAGCAGTACTTC.

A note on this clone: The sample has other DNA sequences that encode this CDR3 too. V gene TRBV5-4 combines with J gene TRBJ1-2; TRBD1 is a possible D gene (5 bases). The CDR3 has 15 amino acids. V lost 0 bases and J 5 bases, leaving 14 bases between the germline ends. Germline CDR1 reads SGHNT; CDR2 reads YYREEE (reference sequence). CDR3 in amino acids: CASSLGQSIGYGYTF. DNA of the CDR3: TGTGCCAGCAGCTTGGGACAGTCAATAGGTTATGGCTACACCTTC.